Shown below are 21 T cell receptor beta chains from a single sample sequenced in a study of cytomegalovirus exposure and HLA in healthy donors. PCR employed 60 Vbeta and 13 Jbeta primers. Generated by immunoSEQ multiplex PCR, the TCRdb table keeps only in-frame clones and is missing some. The profile shows around 130,000 clones, around 66% of them singletons. The material sequenced was PBMCs. The receptors derive from a woman aged 40-49 years in good health and CMV-seropositive.

This rearrangement joins TRBV27 to TRBJ1-1, with 7 bases that match TRBD1. The V and J ends lost 5 bases and 11 bases, in that order; junction bases with no gene match: 5. Germline V gene sequence: CDR1 MNHEY, CDR2 SMNVEV (reference sequence). CDR3 length: 11 residues. CDR3 amino acids: CASSLSGGAFF. CDR3 sequence (DNA): TGTGCCAGCAGTCTCTCAGGGGGGGCTTTCTTT.

This chain uses TRBV19 with TRBJ2-1; D may be TRBD2 (6 bases). The CDR3 spans 15 residues. V lost 7 bases to trimming and J lost 4 bases, with 17 bases between them. The V gene's germline CDR1 is LNHDA and CDR2 SQIVND (reference sequence). The CDR3 loop reads CASTPSGSPYNEQFF. The CDR3 bases are TGTGCCAGTACCCCGAGCGGGTCCCCATACAATGAGCAGTTCTTC.

The chain joins TRBV25-1 to TRBJ1-1; TRBD1 agrees at 9 bases. CDR1 and CDR2 (germline): MGHDK, SYGVNS. J was trimmed by 3 bases and V by 4 bases; bases with no gene match: 12. The length of the CDR3 is 17 residues. The CDR3 loop is CASSVYGTGTVDTEAFF. CDR3 nucleotides: TGTGCCAGCAGTGTTTACGGGACAGGGACCGTTGACACTGAAGCTTTCTTT. The variable domain in full, completed from reference TRBV25-1 and TRBJ1-1, reads EADIYQTPRYLVIGTGKKITLECSQTMGHDKMYWYQQDPGMELHLIHYSYGVNSTEKGDLSSESTVSRIRTEHFPLTLESARPSHTSQYLCASSVYGTGTVDTEAFFGQGTRLTVV.

The gene calls are TRBV2 and TRBJ2-7, with TRBD1 matching over 7 bases. The germline V gene encodes CDR1 SNHLY and CDR2 FYNNEI. Unmatched junction bases numbered 8, after V lost 2 bases and J lost 7 bases. CDR3 size: 14 residues. Here the CDR3 DNA reads TGTGCCAGCAGTGAACCCGACAGGGCCCGGGAGCAGTACTTC. This codes for CASSEPDRAREQYF.

The rearrangement joins TRBV5-1 to TRBJ2-3; D is unclear. Trimming left V 4 bases short and J 5 bases short, with 5 bases between. The germline CDR1 and CDR2 sequences are SGHRS and YFSETQ. The CDR3 consists of 11 residues. CDR3 coding DNA: TGCGCCAGCAGCGACTTAGATACGCAGTATTTT. It encodes CASSDLDTQYF.

About this clone: The junction does not match germline at one end; this may be a read error. The V call is TRBV7-7, the J call TRBJ2-5; 13 bases match TRBD2. The germline V gene encodes CDR1 SSHAT and CDR2 FNYEAQ (reference sequence). CDR3 size: 16 residues. The CDR3 DNA reads TGTGCTAGCAGTTCTGGACTAGCGGGGGCCCAAGAGACCCAGTACTTC. Amino acid sequence: CASSSGLAGAQETQYF.

This clone was counted only a few times. V and J are TRBV7-9 and TRBJ1-1; 8 bases fit TRBD1. This CDR3 spans 13 amino acids. The junction had 4 bases not matched to a gene; V was cut back by 5 bases and J by 5 bases. The germline V gene encodes CDR1 SEHNR and CDR2 FQNEAQ (reference sequence). The CDR3 coding sequence is TGTGCCAGCAGCGAACAGGGGGGGACTGAAGCTTTCTTT. As protein: CASSEQGGTEAFF.

The chain combines TRBV15 with TRBJ1-3; tentatively, D is TRBD1 (5 bases). This CDR3 is 15 amino acids long. Trimming shortened V by 0 bases and J by 4 bases, and 10 bases separated the two germline ends. In germline, CDR1 is LNHNV, CDR2 YYDKDF (reference sequence). This CDR3 reads CATSRDGGKGNTIYF. The CDR3 coding sequence is TGTGCCACCAGCAGAGATGGGGGGAAGGGAAACACCATATATTTT.

The genes are TRBV18 and TRBJ1-1; D not resolved. Per germline, CDR1 KGHSH and CDR2 LQKENI. The CDR3 runs to 14 residues. Trimming left V 3 bases short and J 3 bases short, with 11 bases between. Here the CDR3 DNA reads TGTGCCAGCTCACCCGCTCGGCTAGACACTGAAGCTTTCTTT. Protein product: CASSPARLDTEAFF.

V and J are TRBV10-3 and TRBJ1-1; TRBD1 aligns across 9 bases. The germline V gene encodes CDR1 ENHRY and CDR2 SYGVKD. The J segment lost 4 bases and the V segment lost 4 bases, leaving 4 bases of the junction unmatched. The CDR3 sequence is 14 residues long. The CDR3: CAISGTGEATEAFF. Here the CDR3 DNA reads TGTGCCATCAGTGGGACAGGGGAGGCCACTGAAGCTTTCTTT.

The chain couples TRBV10-3 to TRBJ2-1; the match to TRBD2 covers 13 bases. This CDR3 has 17 residues. Germline CDR1 is ENHRY and CDR2 is SYGVKD. The ends lost 6 bases at V and 8 bases at J; junction bases unmatched: 13. CDR3 nucleotide sequence: TGTGCCATCAGGAGGTCTGGGACTAGCGGGACGGGCGATGAGCAGTTCTTC. This sequence encodes CAIRRSGTSGTGDEQFF.

Only a few counts were recorded for this clone. The J gene is TRBJ1-4, the V gene TRBV19; D perhaps matches TRBD1 (6 bases). CDR3 size: 15 residues. The germline gives CDR1 LNHDA, CDR2 SQIVND (reference sequence). Trimming took off 1 base at V and 6 bases at J, with 12 bases between the two ends. The CDR3 loop is CASSIGRQGYEKLFF. As DNA, the CDR3 is TGTGCCAGTAGTATAGGACGGCAGGGGTATGAAAAACTGTTTTTT.

The chain carries TRBV2 and TRBJ2-7; no firm D call. V lost 6 bases and J 1 base, leaving 7 bases between the germline ends. The germline V gene encodes CDR1 SNHLY and CDR2 FYNNEI. The CDR3 is 12 amino acids. CDR3 amino acids: CASSYVSYEQYF. The CDR3, as DNA: TGTGCCAGCAGCTACGTTTCCTACGAGCAGTACTTC.

This clone was counted between two and nine times. The chain employs TRBV6-5 and TRBJ1-1; 7 bases are a match to TRBD1. The CDR3 loop spans 16 amino acids. Trimming removed 4 bases from V and 2 bases from J; junction bases left unmatched: 10. Per germline, CDR1 MNHEY and CDR2 SVGAGI. The CDR3 is CASSFTSGTANTEAFF. CDR3 sequence (DNA): TGTGCCAGCAGTTTTACTTCCGGGACAGCAAACACTGAAGCTTTCTTT.

The chain recombines TRBV27 with TRBJ2-2; D is unresolved. This CDR3 region has 17 residues. With 0 bases removed from V and 0 bases from J, the gap between germline ends came to 11 bases. Germline CDR1 is MNHEY and CDR2 is SMNVEV (reference sequence). CDR3: CASSLSAAHANTGELFF. The CDR3 nucleotides read TGTGCCAGCAGTTTATCCGCCGCACACGCGAACACCGGGGAGCTGTTTTTT.

This rearrangement joins TRBV11-1 to TRBJ2-1; 10 bases are shared with TRBD2. This CDR3 has 18 residues. V dropped 2 bases and J dropped 0; count of bases not matched to a gene: 7. Germline CDR1 reads SGHAT; CDR2 reads FQDESV (reference sequence). DNA of the CDR3: TGTGCCAGCAGCTTACGTAACTTAGCGGGAGGCTCCTACAATGAGCAGTTCTTC. This gives the protein CASSLRNLAGGSYNEQFF.

This chain joins TRBV7-8 and TRBJ1-4, with D unclear. In germline, CDR1 is SGHVS, CDR2 FQNEAQ. Trimming pared 1 base from V and 4 bases from J, leaving 10 bases between. This CDR3 has 15 residues. CDR3 DNA: TGTGCCAGCAGCTTAGAAGATAGGAGTAATGAAAAACTGTTTTTT. Translating gives CASSLEDRSNEKLFF. Complete variable domain (other parts from reference TRBV7-8 and TRBJ1-4): GAGVSQSPRYKVAKRGQDVALRCDPISGHVSLFWYQQALGQGPEFLTYFQNEAQLDKSGLPSDRFFAERPEGSVSTLKIQRTQQEDSAVYLCASSLEDRSNEKLFFGSGTQLSVL.

The V call is TRBV10-3, the J call TRBJ2-1; possible D gene TRBD1, 5 bases. V lost 0 bases, J lost 6 bases, and 6 bases lay in between. The CDR3 totals 13 residues. Germline loops: CDR1 ENHRY, CDR2 SYGVKD. Here the CDR3 DNA reads TGTGCCATCAGTGAGTCAGGGGCCAATGAGCAGTTCTTC. It specifies CAISESGANEQFF.

This clone came up a few times. J is TRBJ1-2 and V is TRBV19; D call uncertain. The CDR3 covers 13 residues. From germline, CDR1 is LNHDA and CDR2 SQIVND (reference sequence). V dropped 6 bases and J dropped 6 bases, with 14 bases sitting between them. This CDR3 is CASSLDPVDGYTF. Here the CDR3 DNA reads TGTGCCAGTAGCCTAGACCCGGTTGATGGCTACACCTTC.

In its sample, this clone was seen a few times. The chain recombines TRBV7-8 with TRBJ1-2, with TRBD1 matching over 7 bases. The junction had 2 bases not matched to a gene; V was cut back by 0 bases and J by 4 bases. The CDR3 consists of 14 residues. Germline V lookup: CDR1 SGHVS, CDR2 FQNEAQ. CDR3 coding DNA: TGTGCCAGCAGCTTAGCGGACAGGACCTATGGCTACACCTTC. It yields the protein CASSLADRTYGYTF.

V is TRBV7-9 and J is TRBJ1-5; D perhaps matches TRBD1 (6 bases). The CDR3 has 14 residues. Germline V gene sequence: CDR1 SEHNR, CDR2 FQNEAQ (reference sequence). V lost 2 bases to trimming and J lost 5 bases, with 10 bases between them. The CDR3 spells CASSLQGKDQPQHF. CDR3 nucleotide sequence: TGTGCCAGCAGCTTACAGGGGAAGGATCAGCCCCAGCATTTT.